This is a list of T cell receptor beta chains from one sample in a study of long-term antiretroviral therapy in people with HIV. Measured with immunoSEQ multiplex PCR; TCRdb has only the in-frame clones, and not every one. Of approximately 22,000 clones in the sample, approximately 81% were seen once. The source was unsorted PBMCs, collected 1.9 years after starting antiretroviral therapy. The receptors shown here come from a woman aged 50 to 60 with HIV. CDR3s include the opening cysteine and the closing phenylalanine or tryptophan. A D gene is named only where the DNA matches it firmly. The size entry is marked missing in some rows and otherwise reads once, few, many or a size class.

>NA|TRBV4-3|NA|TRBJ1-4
CASSQEGVGGTRATNEKLFF
TGCGCCAGCAGCCAAGAAGGAGTGGGCGGGACACGAGCAACTAATGAAAAACTGTTTTTT
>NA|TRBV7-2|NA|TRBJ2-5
CASSPGGGGTQYF
TGTGCCAGCAGCCCCGGGGGCGGAGGGACCCAGTACTTC
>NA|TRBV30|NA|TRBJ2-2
CAWSPGRDTGELFF
TGTGCCTGGAGTCCGGGTCGCGACACCGGGGAGCTGTTTTTT
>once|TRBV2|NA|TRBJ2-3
CASRGLGTDTQYF
TGTGCCAGCCGGGGTCTAGGCACAGATACGCAGTATTTT
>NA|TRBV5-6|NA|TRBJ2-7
CASARGNYEQYF
TGTGCCAGCGCCAGGGGCAACTACGAGCAGTACTTC
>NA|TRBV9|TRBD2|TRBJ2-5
CASSANGLDQETQYF
TGTGCCAGCAGCGCCAACGGACTAGACCAAGAGACCCAGTACTTC
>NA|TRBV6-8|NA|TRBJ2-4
CASSYSPPTRGLAKNIQYF
TGTGCCAGCAGTTACTCACCCCCCACAAGGGGCTTAGCCAAAAACATTCAGTACTTC
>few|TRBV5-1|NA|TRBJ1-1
CASSVGGSEAFF
TGCGCCAGCAGCGTAGGGGGGTCTGAAGCTTTCTTT
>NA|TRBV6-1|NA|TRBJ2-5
CASRVDPGVAETQYF
TGTGCCAGCAGGGTTGACCCTGGGGTCGCGGAGACCCAGTACTTC
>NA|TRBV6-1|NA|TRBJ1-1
CASRDSFGNTEAFF
TGTGCCAGCAGGGACAGTTTCGGGAACACTGAAGCTTTCTTT
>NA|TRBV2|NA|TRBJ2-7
CASSEAVGQIYEQYF
TGTGCCAGCAGTGAAGCGGTAGGACAGATCTACGAGCAGTACTTC
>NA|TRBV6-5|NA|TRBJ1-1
CATRRSAGENTEAFF
TGTGCCACTAGGAGGTCGGCAGGGGAAAACACTGAAGCTTTCTTT
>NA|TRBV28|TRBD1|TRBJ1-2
CASSSSLVVVLAGGAGRGGYTF
TGTGCCAGCAGTTCCTCACTAGTGGTCGTTCTGGCAGGGGGCGCGGGGAGGGGTGGCTACACCTTC
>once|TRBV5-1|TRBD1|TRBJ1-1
CASSLEQGAGMNTEAFF
TGCGCCAGCAGCTTGGAGCAGGGGGCTGGTATGAACACTGAAGCTTTCTTT
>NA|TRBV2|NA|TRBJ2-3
CASSEALTSSRYF
TGTGCCAGCAGTGAAGCGTTGACAAGTAGTCGGTATTTT
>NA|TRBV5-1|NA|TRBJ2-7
CASSLEGSWDEQYF
TGCGCCAGCAGCTTGGAGGGGAGTTGGGACGAGCAGTACTTC
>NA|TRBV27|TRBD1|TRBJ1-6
CASSPAGGLNSPLHF
TGTGCCAGCAGTCCTGCAGGGGGCCTTAATTCACCCCTCCACTTT
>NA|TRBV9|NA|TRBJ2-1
CASSAVRGSNVWNEQFF
TGTGCCAGCAGCGCCGTCCGGGGCTCGAATGTATGGAATGAGCAGTTCTTC
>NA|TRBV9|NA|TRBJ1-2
CASSVGGTRYGYTF
TGTGCCAGCAGCGTAGGGGGGACACGCTATGGCTACACCTTC
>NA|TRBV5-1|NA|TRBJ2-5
CASSPGGSQETQYF
TGCGCCAGCAGCCCGGGTGGCAGCCAAGAGACCCAGTACTTC
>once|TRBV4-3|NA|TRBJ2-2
CASSQDLVGAGGELFF
TGCGCCAGCAGCCAAGATCTGGTAGGGGCCGGCGGGGAGCTGTTTTTT
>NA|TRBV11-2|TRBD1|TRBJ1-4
CASSFLLDRSEKLFF
TGTGCCAGCAGCTTCCTCCTGGACAGGAGTGAAAAACTGTTTTTT
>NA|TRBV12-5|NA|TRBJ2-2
CASGLILRGGPGELFF
TGTGCTAGTGGTTTGATCCTTAGGGGGGGACCCGGGGAGCTGTTTTTT
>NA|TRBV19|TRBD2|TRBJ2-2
CASSIDGGGYTGELFF
TGTGCCAGTAGTATAGATGGGGGAGGGTACACCGGGGAGCTGTTTTTT
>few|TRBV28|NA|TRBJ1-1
CASSYIGFNTEAFF
TGTGCCAGCAGCTATATTGGGTTCAACACTGAAGCTTTCTTT
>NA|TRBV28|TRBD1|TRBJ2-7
CASSSPGSGGRYEQYF
TGTGCCAGCAGTTCTCCAGGTTCAGGGGGTCGGTACGAGCAGTACTTC